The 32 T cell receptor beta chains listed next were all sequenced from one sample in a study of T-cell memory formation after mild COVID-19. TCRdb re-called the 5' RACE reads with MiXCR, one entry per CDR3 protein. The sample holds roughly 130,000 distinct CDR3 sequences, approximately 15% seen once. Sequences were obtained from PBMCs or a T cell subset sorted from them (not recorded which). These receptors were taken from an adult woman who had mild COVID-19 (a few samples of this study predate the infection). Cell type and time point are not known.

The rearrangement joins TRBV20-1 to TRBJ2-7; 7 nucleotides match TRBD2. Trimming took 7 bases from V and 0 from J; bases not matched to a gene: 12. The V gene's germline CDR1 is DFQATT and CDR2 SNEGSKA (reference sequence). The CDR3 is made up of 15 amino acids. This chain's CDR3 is CSGLSSAGVSYEQYF. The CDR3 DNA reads TGCAGTGGACTCTCTTCCGCGGGAGTCTCCTACGAGCAGTACTTC.

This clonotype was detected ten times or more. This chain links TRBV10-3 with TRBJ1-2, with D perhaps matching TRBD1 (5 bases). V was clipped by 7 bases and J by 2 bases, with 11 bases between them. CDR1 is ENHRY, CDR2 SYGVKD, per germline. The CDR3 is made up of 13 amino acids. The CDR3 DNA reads TGTGCCATCAAGGATCAGGGAAACTATGGCTACACCTTC. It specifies CAIKDQGNYGYTF.

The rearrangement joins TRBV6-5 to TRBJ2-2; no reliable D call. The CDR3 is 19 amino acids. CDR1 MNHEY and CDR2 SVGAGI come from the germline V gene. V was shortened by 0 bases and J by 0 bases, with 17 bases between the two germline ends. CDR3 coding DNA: TGTGCCAGCAGTTACTCGAGTACCCCCAAGCCCGCGAACACCGGGGAGCTGTTTTTT. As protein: CASSYSSTPKPANTGELFF.

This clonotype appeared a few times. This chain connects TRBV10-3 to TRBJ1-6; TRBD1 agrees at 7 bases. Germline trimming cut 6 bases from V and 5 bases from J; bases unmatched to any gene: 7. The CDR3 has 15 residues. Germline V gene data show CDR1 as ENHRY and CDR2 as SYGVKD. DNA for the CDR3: TGTGCCATCAGGAGCGGGACAGCTGATAATTCACCCCTCCACTTT. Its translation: CAIRSGTADNSPLHF.

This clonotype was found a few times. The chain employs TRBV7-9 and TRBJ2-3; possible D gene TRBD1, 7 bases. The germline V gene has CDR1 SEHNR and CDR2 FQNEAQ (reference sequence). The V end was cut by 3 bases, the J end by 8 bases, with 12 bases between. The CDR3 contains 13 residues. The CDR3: CASSLEGQSTQYF. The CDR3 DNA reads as TGTGCCAGCAGCTTGGAGGGACAGAGTACGCAGTATTTT.

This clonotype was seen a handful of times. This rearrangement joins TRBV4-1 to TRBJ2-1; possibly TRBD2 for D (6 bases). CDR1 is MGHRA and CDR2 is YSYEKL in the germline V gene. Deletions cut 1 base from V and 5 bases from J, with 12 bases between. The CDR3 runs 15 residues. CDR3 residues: CASSQGGLRNNEQFF. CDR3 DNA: TGCGCCAGCAGCCAAGGGGGACTGAGGAACAATGAGCAGTTCTTC.

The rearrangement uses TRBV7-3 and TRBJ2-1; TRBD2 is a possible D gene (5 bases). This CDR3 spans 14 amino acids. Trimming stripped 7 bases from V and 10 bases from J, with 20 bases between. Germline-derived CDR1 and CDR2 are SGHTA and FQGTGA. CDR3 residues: CASTLDSTRGEQFF. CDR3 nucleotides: TGTGCCAGCACCCTAGATAGTACCCGCGGGGAGCAGTTCTTC.

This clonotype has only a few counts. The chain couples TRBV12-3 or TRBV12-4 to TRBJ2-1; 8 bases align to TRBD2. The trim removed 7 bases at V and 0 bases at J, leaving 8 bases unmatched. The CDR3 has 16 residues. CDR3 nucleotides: TGTGCCAGCATCTTAGAGCGGGGGAGCTCCTACAATGAGCAGTTCTTC. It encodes CASILERGSSYNEQFF.

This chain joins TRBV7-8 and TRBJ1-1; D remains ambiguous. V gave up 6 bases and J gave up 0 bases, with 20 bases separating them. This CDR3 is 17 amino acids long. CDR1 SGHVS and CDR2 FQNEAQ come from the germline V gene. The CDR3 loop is CASSSIKLGRMNTEAFF. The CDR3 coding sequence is TGTGCCAGCAGTTCCATTAAGCTCGGACGGATGAACACTGAAGCTTTCTTT.

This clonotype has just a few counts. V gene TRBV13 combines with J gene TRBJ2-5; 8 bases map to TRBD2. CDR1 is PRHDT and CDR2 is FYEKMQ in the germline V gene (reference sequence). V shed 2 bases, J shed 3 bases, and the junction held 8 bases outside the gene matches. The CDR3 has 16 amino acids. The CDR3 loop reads CASSLWASGFKETQYF. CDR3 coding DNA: TGTGCCAGCAGCTTATGGGCTAGCGGGTTTAAAGAGACCCAGTACTTC.

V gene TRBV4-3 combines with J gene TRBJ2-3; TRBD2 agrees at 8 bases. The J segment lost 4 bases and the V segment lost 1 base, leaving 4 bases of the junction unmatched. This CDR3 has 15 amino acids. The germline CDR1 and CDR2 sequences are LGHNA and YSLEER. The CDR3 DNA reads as TGCGCCAGCAGCCAAGTCACGGGGGGGGCAGATACGCAGTATTTT. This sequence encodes CASSQVTGGADTQYF.

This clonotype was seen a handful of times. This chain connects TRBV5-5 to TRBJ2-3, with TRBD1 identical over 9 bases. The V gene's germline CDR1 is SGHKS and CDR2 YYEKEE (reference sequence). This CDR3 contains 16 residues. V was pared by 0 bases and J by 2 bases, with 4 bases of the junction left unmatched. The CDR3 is CASSLGQGGVTDTQYF. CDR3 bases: TGTGCCAGCAGCTTGGGACAGGGGGGCGTCACAGATACGCAGTATTTT.

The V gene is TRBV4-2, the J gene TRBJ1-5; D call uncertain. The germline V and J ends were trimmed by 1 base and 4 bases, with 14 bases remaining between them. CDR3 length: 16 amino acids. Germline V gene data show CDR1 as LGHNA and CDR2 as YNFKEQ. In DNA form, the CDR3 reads TGTGCCAGCAGCCAAGTCGGGTTCGTGGGTAATCAGCCCCAGCATTTT. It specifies CASSQVGFVGNQPQHF.

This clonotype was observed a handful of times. The chain's CDR3 is CASSPGQGTFNSPLHF. CDR3 nucleotide sequence: TGTGCCAGCAGTCCGGGACAGGGGACCTTTAATTCACCCCTCCACTTT. The chain combines TRBV12-3 or TRBV12-4 with TRBJ1-6; TRBD1 matches at 10 bases. There are 16 residues in the CDR3. Unmatched junction bases numbered 7, after V lost 5 bases and J lost 6 bases.

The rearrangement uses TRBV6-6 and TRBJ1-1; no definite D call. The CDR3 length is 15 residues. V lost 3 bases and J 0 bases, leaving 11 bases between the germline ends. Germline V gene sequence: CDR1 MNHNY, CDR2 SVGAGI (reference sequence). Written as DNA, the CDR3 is TGTGCCAGCAGTTATCACAAGGGCGTGAACACTGAAGCTTTCTTT. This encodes CASSYHKGVNTEAFF.

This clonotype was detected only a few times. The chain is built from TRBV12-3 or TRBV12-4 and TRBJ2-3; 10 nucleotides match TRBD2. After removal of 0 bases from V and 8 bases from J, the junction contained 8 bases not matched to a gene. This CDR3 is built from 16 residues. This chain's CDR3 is CASSLAAQREGGTQYF. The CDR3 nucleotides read TGTGCCAGCAGTTTAGCCGCCCAGCGGGAGGGGGGTACGCAGTATTTT.

The CDR3, as DNA: TGCAGTGCTAGAGGACAGAATGAAGCTTTCTTT. This gives the protein CSARGQNEAFF. This chain links TRBV20-1 with TRBJ1-1; perhaps TRBD1 as D (5 bases). The CDR3 consists of 11 residues. Germline V gives CDR1 DFQATT, CDR2 SNEGSKA (reference sequence). V was clipped by 1 base and J by 7 bases, with 7 bases between them.

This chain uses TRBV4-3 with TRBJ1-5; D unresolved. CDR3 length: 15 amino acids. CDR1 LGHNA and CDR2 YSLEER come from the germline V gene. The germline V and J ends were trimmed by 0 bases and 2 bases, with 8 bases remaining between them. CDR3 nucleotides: TGCGCCAGCAGCCAAGATCGAAGGGGCAATCAGCCCCAGCATTTT. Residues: CASSQDRRGNQPQHF.

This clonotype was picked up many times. CDR3 sequence: CASSDSGQRHEKLFF. CDR3 bases: TGTGCCAGCAGTGACTCGGGACAGAGGCATGAAAAACTGTTTTTT. This rearrangement joins TRBV2 to TRBJ1-4; the match to TRBD1 covers 7 bases. Germline CDR1 and CDR2: SNHLY and FYNNEI. The CDR3 contains 15 residues. Trimming at V came to 3 bases and at J to 6 bases, leaving 7 bases not matched to a gene.

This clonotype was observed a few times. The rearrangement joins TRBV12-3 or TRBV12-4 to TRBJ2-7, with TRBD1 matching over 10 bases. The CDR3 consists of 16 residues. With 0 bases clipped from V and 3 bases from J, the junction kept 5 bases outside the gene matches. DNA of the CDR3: TGTGCCAGCAGTTTAGCTCCCGGGACAGGGGTCTACGAGCAGTACTTC. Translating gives CASSLAPGTGVYEQYF.

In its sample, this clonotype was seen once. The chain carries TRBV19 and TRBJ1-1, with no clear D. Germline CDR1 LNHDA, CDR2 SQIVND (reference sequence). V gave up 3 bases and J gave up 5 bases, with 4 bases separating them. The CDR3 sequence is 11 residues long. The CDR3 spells CASSMLTEAFF. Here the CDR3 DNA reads TGTGCCAGTAGTATGTTAACTGAAGCTTTCTTT.

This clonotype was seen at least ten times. The CDR3 bases are TGTGCCAGCAGCTTGAGTGAGCAGTTCTTC. It yields the protein CASSLSEQFF. This chain links TRBV7-9 with TRBJ2-1, with D unclear. CDR1 and CDR2 from the germline V gene are SEHNR and FQNEAQ (reference sequence). Between the trimmed V and J ends, which lost 3 bases and 9 bases, there was a span of 3 bases. This CDR3 region has 10 residues.

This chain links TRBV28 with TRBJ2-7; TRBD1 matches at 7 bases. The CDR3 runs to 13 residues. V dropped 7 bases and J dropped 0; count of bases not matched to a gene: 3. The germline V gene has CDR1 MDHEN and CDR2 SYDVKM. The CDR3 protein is CASMGQYSYEQYF. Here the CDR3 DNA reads TGTGCCAGCATGGGACAGTACTCCTACGAGCAGTACTTC.

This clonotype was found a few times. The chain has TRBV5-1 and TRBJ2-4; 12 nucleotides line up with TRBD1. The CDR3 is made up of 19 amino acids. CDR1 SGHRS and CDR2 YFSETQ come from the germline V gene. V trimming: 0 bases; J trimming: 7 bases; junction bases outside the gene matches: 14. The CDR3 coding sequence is TGCGCCAGCAGCTTGGCCGGGGACAGGGGGCTCCCCCTGCGGAACATTCAGTACTTC. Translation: CASSLAGDRGLPLRNIQYF.

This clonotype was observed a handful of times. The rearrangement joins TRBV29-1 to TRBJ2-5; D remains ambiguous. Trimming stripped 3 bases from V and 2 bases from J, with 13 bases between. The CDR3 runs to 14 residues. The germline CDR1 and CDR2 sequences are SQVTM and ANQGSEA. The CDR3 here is CSVDIGLLQETQYF. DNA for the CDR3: TGCAGCGTTGATATTGGGCTGTTACAAGAGACCCAGTACTTC.

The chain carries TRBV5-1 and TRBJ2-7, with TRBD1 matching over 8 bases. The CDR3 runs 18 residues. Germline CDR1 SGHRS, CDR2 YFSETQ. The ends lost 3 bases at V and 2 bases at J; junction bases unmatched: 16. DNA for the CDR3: TGCGCCAGCAGCTCCCCTCGGGGGAGACAGGGGCCCACCTACGAGCAGTACTTC. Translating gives CASSSPRGRQGPTYEQYF.

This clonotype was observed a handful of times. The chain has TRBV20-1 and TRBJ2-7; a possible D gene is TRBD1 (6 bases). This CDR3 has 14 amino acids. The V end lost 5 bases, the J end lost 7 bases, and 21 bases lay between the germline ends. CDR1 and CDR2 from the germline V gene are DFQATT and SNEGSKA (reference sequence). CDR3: CSAGQPPQGREQYF. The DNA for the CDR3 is TGCAGTGCTGGACAGCCCCCACAGGGCCGGGAGCAGTACTTC.

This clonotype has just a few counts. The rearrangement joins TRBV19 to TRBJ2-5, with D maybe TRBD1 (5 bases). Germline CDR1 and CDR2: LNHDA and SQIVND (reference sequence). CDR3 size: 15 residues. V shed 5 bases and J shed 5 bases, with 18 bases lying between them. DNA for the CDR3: TGTGCCAGTAGTTCCGGTGGGGCCCTCCTGGAGACCCAGTACTTC. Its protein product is CASSSGGALLETQYF.

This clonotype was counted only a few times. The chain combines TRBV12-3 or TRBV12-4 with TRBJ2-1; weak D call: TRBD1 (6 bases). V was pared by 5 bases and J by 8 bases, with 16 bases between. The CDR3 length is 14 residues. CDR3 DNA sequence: TGTGCCAGCAGTGGACAACAGGGAGCCCATGAGCAGTTCTTC. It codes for CASSGQQGAHEQFF.

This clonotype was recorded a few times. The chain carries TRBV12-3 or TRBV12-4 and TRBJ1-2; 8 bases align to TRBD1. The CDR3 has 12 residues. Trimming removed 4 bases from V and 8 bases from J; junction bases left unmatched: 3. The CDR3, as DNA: TGTGCCAGCAGTTCCAGACAGGGGGGCTACACCTTC. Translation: CASSSRQGGYTF.

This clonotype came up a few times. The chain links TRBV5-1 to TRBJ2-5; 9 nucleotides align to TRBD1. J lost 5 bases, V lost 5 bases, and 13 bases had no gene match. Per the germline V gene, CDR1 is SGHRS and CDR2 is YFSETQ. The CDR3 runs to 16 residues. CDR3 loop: CASSQTPTGGQETQYF. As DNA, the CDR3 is TGCGCCAGCAGTCAAACGCCCACAGGGGGCCAGGAGACCCAGTACTTC.

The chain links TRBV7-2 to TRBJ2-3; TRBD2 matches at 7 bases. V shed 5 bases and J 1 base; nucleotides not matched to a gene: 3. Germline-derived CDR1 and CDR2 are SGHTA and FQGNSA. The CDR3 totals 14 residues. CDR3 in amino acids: CASSPGLGTDTQYF. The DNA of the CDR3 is TGTGCCAGCAGCCCTGGACTAGGCACAGATACGCAGTATTTT.